Listed here is a single TCR beta chain. These data belong to a study of blood T cell repertoires in COVID-19. Study at large: Acute and convalescent COVID-19 samples came from the United States, Italy and Spain. From T cells, B-cell-depleted T cells, or PBMCs came the material, which was cDNA or gDNA.

The germline gives CDR1 MNHEY, CDR2 SMNVEV (reference sequence). V was pared by 5 bases and J by 8 bases, with 16 bases of the junction left unmatched. The CDR3 has 17 amino acids. Original processing methods: Estimated nucleated cell counts came from reference gene primer amplification. TCRdb's table, derived via immunoSEQ multiplex PCR, lists solely in-frame clones and lacks some. V and J calls and clone size are as listed in that table; D and trimming were resolved from the DNA. The table includes 68,000 or so clones, roughly nine tenths detected once. Sequenced material: peripheral blood. This rearrangement joins TRBV27 to TRBJ2-1, with 9 bases lining up with TRBD2. The source is a man between 45 and 60 years old with active COVID-19. The DNA for the CDR3 is TGTGCCAGCAGTCGCGGCTCTGCGGGGGGGAAAGTGGATGAGCAGTTCTTC. Protein: CASSRGSAGGKVDEQFF.